The 22 T cell receptor beta chains below come from one sample, sequenced in a study of cytomegalovirus exposure and HLA in healthy donors. This table comes from immunoSEQ multiplex PCR, and its TCRdb copy is limited to in-frame clones, with some not included. The sample records 150,000 to 200,000 clones, 86% being singletons. The sample taken for sequencing was PBMCs. The receptors were gathered from a young woman in good health and CMV-seronegative.

The J gene is TRBJ2-7, the V gene TRBV18; 11 bases align to TRBD1. Trimming removed 3 bases from V and 2 bases from J; junction bases left unmatched: 3. Germline V lookup: CDR1 KGHSH, CDR2 LQKENI. The CDR3 totals 15 residues. CDR3 sequence reads: CASSPGTGGTYEQYF. The CDR3 coding sequence is TGTGCCAGCTCACCGGGGACAGGGGGTACCTACGAGCAGTACTTC.

The V gene is TRBV7-3, the J gene TRBJ1-2; TRBD1 might be the D (6 bases). Trimming shortened V by 0 bases and J by 8 bases, and 19 bases separated the two germline ends. This CDR3 contains 16 residues. Germline V lookup: CDR1 SGHTA, CDR2 FQGTGA. The DNA for the CDR3 is TGTGCCAGCAGCTTAACGTACCGGGACAACAGGAAAGGCTACACCTTC. This gives the protein CASSLTYRDNRKGYTF.

The chain recombines TRBV27 with TRBJ1-2; D unclear. V was trimmed by 0 bases and J by 2 bases, leaving 13 bases between them. CDR3 length: 16 amino acids. CDR1 MNHEY and CDR2 SMNVEV come from the germline V gene (reference sequence). CDR3 sequence reads: CASSLSNGDMNYGYTF. Here the CDR3 DNA reads TGTGCCAGCAGTTTATCGAACGGGGATATGAACTATGGCTACACCTTC.

This chain connects TRBV27 to TRBJ2-7; maybe TRBD1 (5 bases). The CDR3 runs 12 residues. Trimming stripped 9 bases from V and 0 bases from J, with 9 bases between. CDR1 and CDR2 (germline): MNHEY, SMNVEV (reference sequence). The CDR3 region has the DNA TGTGCCAGTCCGGACACCTCCTACGAGCAGTACTTC. Protein: CASPDTSYEQYF.

The rearrangement joins TRBV2 to TRBJ1-5; the D is unclear. CDR1 is SNHLY, CDR2 FYNNEI, per germline. Trimming stripped 2 bases from V and 9 bases from J, with 5 bases between. The CDR3 spans 11 residues. CDR3 in DNA: TGTGCCAGCAGTGAACCGGGGCCCCAGCATTTT. Its protein product is CASSEPGPQHF.

CDR3 sequence reads: CASRVSGYSEAFF. The CDR3 DNA is TGTGCCAGCCGAGTTTCGGGGTATAGTGAAGCTTTCTTT. The chain couples TRBV6-5 to TRBJ1-1; no firm D call. Germline V gene lookup returns CDR1 MNHEY and CDR2 SVGAGI. V lost 8 bases, J lost 7 bases, and 17 bases lay in between. The CDR3 is made up of 13 amino acids.

This clone has at least ten counts. This chain joins TRBV4-1 and TRBJ1-5; D not resolved. Trimming cost V 0 bases and J 5 bases, with 8 bases left between them. CDR3 length equals 14 residues. Germline assignment: CDR1 MGHRA and CDR2 YSYEKL. For the CDR3, the DNA is TGCGCCAGCAGCCAAGATTTACACGATCAGCCCCAGCATTTT. It is translated as CASSQDLHDQPQHF.

This clone was found a few times. The chain couples TRBV6-4 to TRBJ1-1, with 8 bases fitting TRBD1. Germline CDR1 MRHNA, CDR2 SNTAGT. CDR3 length: 14 residues. V shed 3 bases, J shed 3 bases, and the junction held 3 bases outside the gene matches. CDR3 bases: TGTGCCAGCAGTGAACAGGGGGGGGACACTGAAGCTTTCTTT. The encoded protein is CASSEQGGDTEAFF.

The chain carries TRBV5-5 and TRBJ2-3, with D unclear. Germline V gives CDR1 SGHKS, CDR2 YYEKEE (reference sequence). V was trimmed by 3 bases and J by 2 bases, leaving 4 bases between them. This CDR3 has 12 residues. Written as DNA, the CDR3 is TGTGCCAGCAGCTCCCTCACAGATACGCAGTATTTT. It yields the protein CASSSLTDTQYF.

A single count supports this clone. The rearrangement links TRBV6-1 to TRBJ1-5; no definite D call. The CDR3 spans 16 residues. Germline values: CDR1 MNHNS, CDR2 SASEGT. The V gene lost 2 bases and the J gene lost 0 bases, with 11 bases spanning the gap. CDR3 nucleotides: TGTGCCAGCAGTGAATTAACACTATATAGCAATCAGCCCCAGCATTTT. Translation gives CASSELTLYSNQPQHF.

The chain joins TRBV10-2 to TRBJ2-7; D call uncertain. The V gene lost 7 bases and the J gene lost 3 bases, with 22 bases spanning the gap. Germline assignment: CDR1 WSHSY and CDR2 SAAADI. This CDR3 is 16 amino acids long. The CDR3 sequence is CASIAAPPRYNYEQYF. CDR3 sequence (DNA): TGCGCCAGCATTGCGGCCCCCCCCAGATATAACTACGAGCAGTACTTC.

The chain links TRBV7-2 to TRBJ2-4; 8 bases fit TRBD2. This CDR3 is built from 16 residues. V trimming: 6 bases; J trimming: 0 bases; junction bases outside the gene matches: 7. CDR1 and CDR2 from the germline V gene are SGHTA and FQGNSA. The CDR3 region is CASSPRAGVAKNIQYF. CDR3 nucleotides: TGTGCCAGCAGTCCCAGAGCGGGAGTAGCCAAAAACATTCAGTACTTC.

The chain uses TRBV5-6 and TRBJ2-5; TRBD1 is a possible D gene (6 bases). Per the germline V gene, CDR1 is SGHDT and CDR2 is YYEEEE. This CDR3 has 17 residues. The V gene lost 2 bases and the J gene lost 5 bases, with 22 bases spanning the gap. The CDR3 spells CASSFYRGGRVTETQYF. The CDR3 nucleotides are TGTGCCAGCAGCTTCTATCGTGGGGGCCGGGTTACGGAGACCCAGTACTTC.

The J gene is TRBJ2-2, the V gene TRBV7-3, with D tentatively TRBD2 (5 bases). This CDR3 contains 14 residues. Germline V CDR1 and CDR2: SGHTA, FQGTGA. With 7 bases removed from V and 0 bases from J, the gap between germline ends came to 9 bases. DNA for the CDR3: TGTGCCAGCAACCCGAGGGCGAACACCGGGGAGCTGTTTTTT. Amino acid sequence: CASNPRANTGELFF.

The chain employs TRBV7-9 and TRBJ1-2; 8 nucleotides line up with TRBD1. V lost 5 bases, J lost 6 bases, and 8 bases stayed unmatched. Germline-derived CDR1 and CDR2 are SEHNR and FQNEAQ (reference sequence). The CDR3 contains 14 residues. CDR3 protein: CASSLWTGRDGYTF. The CDR3 bases are TGTGCCAGCAGCCTTTGGACAGGGAGGGATGGCTACACCTTC.

This chain uses TRBV25-1 with TRBJ1-4, with 8 bases aligning to TRBD1. V lost 8 bases, J lost 2 bases, and 7 bases stayed unmatched. The CDR3 spans 15 residues. Germline V gene lookup returns CDR1 MGHDK and CDR2 SYGVNS. CDR3: CASHGQGGTNEKLFF. The CDR3 DNA follows: TGTGCCAGCCACGGACAGGGAGGTACTAATGAAAAACTGTTTTTT.

The chain is built from TRBV29-1 and TRBJ1-2; no reliable D call. CDR3 size: 13 residues. With 4 bases removed from V and 5 bases from J, the gap between germline ends came to 14 bases. Per germline, CDR1 SQVTM and CDR2 ANQGSEA. CDR3 sequence (DNA): TGCAGCGTTGGAGACGGGGTAGGGTATGGCTACACCTTC. The encoded protein is CSVGDGVGYGYTF.

The V and J genes are TRBV5-1 and TRBJ1-3; tentatively, D is TRBD1 (6 bases). Trimming shortened V by 4 bases and J by 1 base, and 12 bases separated the two germline ends. Germline CDR1 SGHRS, CDR2 YFSETQ. The CDR3 sequence is 15 residues long. The CDR3 is CASSPITGSGNTIYF. CDR3 coding DNA: TGCGCCAGCAGCCCTATAACAGGGTCTGGAAACACCATATATTTT.

The genes are TRBV10-1 and TRBJ1-2; 9 bases align to TRBD1. CDR3 size: 17 residues. The germline V gene encodes CDR1 WNHNN and CDR2 SYGVQD (reference sequence). Trimming cost V 6 bases and J 4 bases; bases outside gene matches: 15. CDR3 DNA sequence: TGCGCCAGCAGCTTGGGACAGGGAGTAAATCCTATCTATGGCTACACCTTC. It is translated as CASSLGQGVNPIYGYTF.

The chain carries TRBV5-1 and TRBJ2-1; the match to TRBD2 covers 14 bases. CDR3 length equals 16 residues. In germline, CDR1 is SGHRS, CDR2 YFSETQ. Germline trimming cut 4 bases from V and 7 bases from J; bases unmatched to any gene: 7. This chain's CDR3 is CASSQNRLAGGNEQFF. The CDR3 bases are TGCGCCAGCAGCCAGAACCGACTAGCGGGAGGGAATGAGCAGTTCTTC.

This clone was observed once. V and J are TRBV7-8 and TRBJ2-7, with no clear D. Looked up from germline, CDR1 is SGHVS and CDR2 is FQNEAQ. V lost 2 bases to trimming and J lost 2 bases, with 7 bases between them. There are 13 residues in the CDR3. This CDR3 is CASSLSIAYEQYF. The CDR3 coding sequence is TGTGCCAGCAGCTTATCCATAGCCTACGAGCAGTACTTC.

The chain has TRBV11-2 and TRBJ2-1, with D possibly matching TRBD1 (5 bases). CDR1 and CDR2 from the germline V gene are SGHAT and FQNNGV. The V gene lost 1 base and the J gene lost 1 base, with 11 bases spanning the gap. This CDR3 comprises 16 residues. The CDR3 nucleotides are TGTGCCAGCAGCTTAGGTCAGCGACAGTCCTACAATGAGCAGTTCTTC. Residues: CASSLGQRQSYNEQFF.